The count of the clone carrying this T cell receptor beta chain is one. The data are from a study of blood T cell repertoires in COVID-19. Assay used: immunoSEQ multiplex PCR; TCRdb lists only in-frame clones, some missing. Of roughly 75,000 clones listed, roughly nine tenths are singletons. Sequences were obtained from peripheral blood. This TCR came from a man of 80 years or more in a cohort sampled during active COVID-19.

As DNA, the CDR3 is TGTGCCAGCAGTGAAGTGGCCAATGAAAAACTGTTTTTT. It translates to CASSEVANEKLFF. The rearrangement links TRBV6-1 to TRBJ1-4; D remains unclear. Germline-derived CDR1 and CDR2 are MNHNS and SASEGT. The CDR3 length is 13 residues. Deletions cut 1 base from V and 5 bases from J, with 5 bases between.